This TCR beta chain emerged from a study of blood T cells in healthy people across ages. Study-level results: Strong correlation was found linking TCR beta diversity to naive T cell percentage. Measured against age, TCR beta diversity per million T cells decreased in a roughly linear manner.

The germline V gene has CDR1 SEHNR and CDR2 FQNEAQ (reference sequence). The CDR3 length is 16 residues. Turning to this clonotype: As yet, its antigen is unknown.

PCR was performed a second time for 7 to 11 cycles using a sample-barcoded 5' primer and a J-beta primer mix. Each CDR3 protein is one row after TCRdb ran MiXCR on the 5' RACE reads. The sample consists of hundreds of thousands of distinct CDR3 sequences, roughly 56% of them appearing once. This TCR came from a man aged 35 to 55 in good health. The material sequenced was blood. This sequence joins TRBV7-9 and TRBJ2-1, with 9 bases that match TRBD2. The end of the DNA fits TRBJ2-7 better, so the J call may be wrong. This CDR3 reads CASSYPPSGIDNEQYF. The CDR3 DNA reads TGTGCCAGCAGCTACCCTCCTAGCGGGATCGACAATGAGCAGTACTTC.